This passage covers 25 T cell receptor beta chains from one sample sequenced in a study of long-term antiretroviral therapy in people with HIV. Version v3.0 of the immunoSEQ assay ran at survey level. The protocol was immunoSEQ multiplex PCR, while the TCRdb copy is restricted to in-frame clones and leaves out a portion. Of approximately 30,000 clones listed, 95% to 98% were seen once; the top ten hold 1.9%. This specimen consisted of unsorted PBMCs, obtained 7.6 years after starting antiretroviral therapy. All receptors come from a man aged 25 to 40 with HIV.

The chain is built from TRBV4-2 and TRBJ2-3; D possibly corresponds to TRBD2 (5 bases). V lost 0 bases, J lost 1 base, and 11 bases lay in between. The CDR3 runs to 16 residues. Germline CDR1 reads LGHNA; CDR2 reads YNFKEQ. The CDR3 DNA follows: TGTGCCAGCAGCCAAGACTTGAGTAGCGGCACAGATACGCAGTATTTT. It codes for CASSQDLSSGTDTQYF.

The V and J genes are TRBV27 and TRBJ2-7; TRBD2 agrees at 16 bases. There are 17 residues in the CDR3. The germline V gene encodes CDR1 MNHEY and CDR2 SMNVEV (reference sequence). The V segment lost 5 bases and the J segment 6 bases; nucleotides outside the gene matches: 10. The chain's CDR3 is CASSRPGTSGRAREQYF. DNA for the CDR3: TGTGCCAGCAGTAGACCCGGGACTAGCGGGAGGGCCCGCGAGCAGTACTTC.

The chain carries TRBV12-5 and TRBJ1-5; unclear D gene. CDR1 is LGHNT, CDR2 FRNRAP, per germline. The CDR3 sequence is 18 residues long. Trimming removed 4 bases at V and 1 base at J, with 20 bases between. The CDR3 DNA reads as TGTGCTAGTGGTTCAGGCACCGGACTGGACCCCAGCAATCAGCCCCAGCATTTT. As protein: CASGSGTGLDPSNQPQHF.

The gene calls are TRBV4-1 and TRBJ2-4; D is undetermined. This CDR3 spans 13 amino acids. The germline V gene has CDR1 MGHRA and CDR2 YSYEKL. V was cut by 2 bases and J by 9 bases, with 11 bases left in between. The CDR3 DNA reads as TGCGCCAGCAGCCAAAGGGCGGTGGGCATTCAGTACTTC. This encodes CASSQRAVGIQYF.

V gene TRBV15 combines with J gene TRBJ2-3; D is unclear. This CDR3 comprises 14 residues. The V end lost 8 bases, the J end lost 2 bases, and 14 bases lay between the germline ends. Germline lookup yields CDR1 LNHNV and CDR2 YYDKDF (reference sequence). The CDR3 coding sequence is TGTGCCACCTCCGTGTACCGAACCACAGATACGCAGTATTTT. Its protein is CATSVYRTTDTQYF.

The chain couples TRBV5-6 to TRBJ2-2, with D hard to call. CDR1 is SGHDT and CDR2 is YYEEEE in the germline V gene. The CDR3 is 14 amino acids. V dropped 0 bases and J dropped 3 bases, with 6 bases sitting between them. DNA of the CDR3: TGTGCCAGCAGCTTGGTCCCAGACACCGGGGAGCTGTTTTTT. Its translation: CASSLVPDTGELFF.

J is TRBJ2-3 and V is TRBV5-6; the D gene is possibly TRBD2 (5 bases). Trimming shortened V by 2 bases and J by 8 bases, and 15 bases separated the two germline ends. The CDR3 has 14 amino acids. The V gene's germline CDR1 is SGHDT and CDR2 YYEEEE. The CDR3 nucleotides are TGTGCCAGCAGCTTTAGCGTGACTGCAGGTACGCAGTATTTT. Encoded protein: CASSFSVTAGTQYF.

The genes are TRBV7-9 and TRBJ1-6; a possible D gene is TRBD1 (5 bases). The germline gives CDR1 SEHNR, CDR2 FQNEAQ (reference sequence). The CDR3 is 15 amino acids. Deletions cut 8 bases from V and 1 base from J, with 12 bases between. CDR3 nucleotide sequence: TGTGCCAGCCGGGGGGATATTTCCTATAATTCACCCCTCCACTTT. Its translation: CASRGDISYNSPLHF.

This chain uses TRBV5-1 with TRBJ2-2; D remains unclear. The CDR3 is made up of 13 amino acids. Looked up from germline, CDR1 is SGHRS and CDR2 is YFSETQ. Trimming removed 0 bases at V and 7 bases at J, with 7 bases between. This chain's CDR3 is CASSLGDFGELFF. CDR3 DNA sequence: TGCGCCAGCAGCTTGGGTGACTTCGGGGAGCTGTTTTTT.

The rearrangement uses TRBV19 and TRBJ2-2; D possibly corresponds to TRBD2 (5 bases). V gave up 7 bases and J gave up 2 bases, with 20 bases separating them. This CDR3 spans 17 amino acids. Germline assignment: CDR1 LNHDA and CDR2 SQIVND (reference sequence). CDR3 sequence: CASMLGVGTTNTGELFF. In nucleotides, the CDR3 is TGTGCCAGTATGTTGGGAGTGGGCACTACCAACACCGGGGAGCTGTTTTTT.

The V gene is TRBV16, the J gene TRBJ2-1, with 11 nucleotides matching TRBD2. CDR1 is KGHSY and CDR2 is FQNENV in the germline V gene. There are 15 residues in the CDR3. V was pared by 4 bases and J by 7 bases, with 6 bases of the junction left unmatched. The CDR3 DNA sequence: TGTGCCAGCAGCCTAGGGACTAGCGGTGGGAATGAGCAGTTCTTC. Protein: CASSLGTSGGNEQFF. Drawing the rest from reference TRBV16 and TRBJ2-1, the complete variable domain is GEEVAQTPKHLVRGEGQKAKLYCAPIKGHSYVFWYQQVLKNEFKFLISFQNENVFDETGMPKERFSAKCLPNSPCSLEIQATKLEDSAVYFCASSLGTSGGNEQFFGPGTRLTVL.

This sequence joins TRBV5-1 and TRBJ2-1; TRBD2 matches 13 bases. V gave up 1 base and J gave up 9 bases; unmatched junction bases: 4. The CDR3 runs 15 residues. Germline V lookup: CDR1 SGHRS, CDR2 YFSETQ. For the CDR3, the DNA is TGCGCCAGCAGCTTGACTAGCGGGAGGGAAGCTGAGCAGTTCTTC. Its translation is CASSLTSGREAEQFF. Full variable domain (missing parts from reference TRBV5-1 and TRBJ2-1): KAGVTQTPRYLIKTRGQQVTLSCSPISGHRSVSWYQQTPGQGLQFLFEYFSETQRNKGNFPGRFSGRQFSNSRSEMNVSTLELGDSALYLCASSLTSGREAEQFFGPGTRLTVL.

This clone was detected once. The chain carries TRBV7-9 and TRBJ1-2; D ambiguous. Trimming pared 1 base from V and 0 bases from J, leaving 12 bases between. The germline CDR1 and CDR2 sequences are SEHNR and FQNEAQ (reference sequence). This CDR3 is built from 16 residues. The CDR3 sequence: CASSLGLPQANYGYTF. CDR3 nucleotide sequence: TGTGCCAGCAGCTTAGGACTGCCGCAAGCTAACTATGGCTACACCTTC.

The gene calls are TRBV7-8 and TRBJ2-7, with 8 bases aligning to TRBD2. Germline CDR1 reads SGHVS; CDR2 reads FQNEAQ. The CDR3 consists of 13 residues. V dropped 5 bases and J dropped 3; count of bases not matched to a gene: 3. The CDR3 is CASSAGGYYEQYF. CDR3 in DNA: TGTGCCAGCAGCGCGGGGGGCTACTACGAGCAGTACTTC.

In nucleotides, the CDR3 is TGTGCCAGCAGCCCGCTGCCCGGGGAGTTCACTGAAGCTTTCTTT. Translating gives CASSPLPGEFTEAFF. The V call is TRBV7-2, the J call TRBJ1-1; D is uncertain. Trimming cost V 5 bases and J 4 bases, with 17 bases left between them. The CDR3 is 15 residues long. Germline CDR1 and CDR2: SGHTA and FQGNSA. The complete variable domain, with remaining parts taken from reference TRBV7-2 and TRBJ1-1, reads GAGVSQSPSNKVTEKGKDVELRCDPISGHTALYWYRQSLGQGLEFLIYFQGNSAPDKSGLPSDRFSAERTGGSVSTLTIQRTQQEDSAVYLCASSPLPGEFTEAFFGQGTRLTVV.

The gene calls are TRBV7-9 and TRBJ2-7; TRBD1 might be the D (6 bases). The CDR3 is 12 residues long. The germline V and J ends were trimmed by 1 base and 6 bases, with 7 bases remaining between them. The germline gives CDR1 SEHNR, CDR2 FQNEAQ (reference sequence). In DNA, the CDR3 is TGTGCCAGCAGCTTAGGAGGGGGCGAGCAGTACTTC. This encodes CASSLGGGEQYF.

This chain uses TRBV5-6 with TRBJ2-7, with TRBD1 identical over 10 bases. V shed 0 bases, J shed 5 bases, and the junction held 5 bases outside the gene matches. CDR3 length: 15 amino acids. CDR1 is SGHDT and CDR2 is YYEEEE in the germline V gene. CDR3 in amino acids: CASSLGGQGRHEQYF. The DNA of the CDR3 is TGTGCCAGCAGCTTGGGGGGACAGGGGAGGCACGAGCAGTACTTC.

The chain joins TRBV4-1 to TRBJ1-2, with a weak D call TRBD1 (5 bases). CDR1 MGHRA and CDR2 YSYEKL come from the germline V gene. The CDR3 length is 14 residues. Deletions cut 0 bases from V and 4 bases from J, with 9 bases between. In DNA form, the CDR3 reads TGCGCCAGCAGCCAAGATTTGACAGTCTATGGCTACACCTTC. Its protein product is CASSQDLTVYGYTF.

The rearrangement links TRBV6-1 to TRBJ1-1; the D gene is possibly TRBD1 (6 bases). Trimming left V 6 bases short and J 7 bases short, with 15 bases between. This CDR3 is built from 13 residues. Germline assignment: CDR1 MNHNS and CDR2 SASEGT. This CDR3 reads CASSSTGGGEAFF. CDR3 bases: TGTGCCAGCAGCTCGACAGGAGGGGGTGAAGCTTTCTTT.

This clone occurred once. The chain is built from TRBV6-5 and TRBJ2-7; TRBD1 matches at 8 bases. Germline V gives CDR1 MNHEY, CDR2 SVGAGI. This CDR3 has 12 residues. J gave up 7 bases and V 8 bases, and 7 bases lay outside the gene matches. CDR3 residues: CASARGLGEQYF. The DNA for the CDR3 is TGTGCCAGCGCCAGGGGGCTCGGGGAGCAGTACTTC.

V usage is TRBV5-6 and J usage is TRBJ1-1; tentative D call: TRBD1 (5 bases). The CDR3 totals 14 residues. The germline V gene has CDR1 SGHDT and CDR2 YYEEEE. Between the trimmed V and J ends, which lost 0 bases and 6 bases, there was a span of 12 bases. This CDR3 reads CASSLGGGIPEAFF. The CDR3 coding sequence is TGTGCCAGCAGCTTGGGGGGGGGAATCCCTGAAGCTTTCTTT.

The rearrangement links TRBV6-5 to TRBJ2-7; 11 bases agree with TRBD2. The CDR3 is made up of 13 amino acids. Germline V gives CDR1 MNHEY, CDR2 SVGAGI. V was pared by 8 bases and J by 4 bases, with 4 bases of the junction left unmatched. The CDR3 DNA sequence: TGTGCCAGCCTAGCGGGAGGTTCTTACGAGCAGTACTTC. It codes for CASLAGGSYEQYF.

The rearrangement joins TRBV5-1 to TRBJ2-3; D might be TRBD2 (6 bases). V shed 4 bases and J shed 3 bases, with 12 bases lying between them. CDR1 is SGHRS and CDR2 is YFSETQ in the germline V gene. The CDR3 sequence is 14 residues long. In DNA, the CDR3 is TGCGCCAGCAGCCTCATAGGAGGGACAGATACGCAGTATTTT. Its translation: CASSLIGGTDTQYF. Drawing the rest from reference TRBV5-1 and TRBJ2-3, the complete variable domain is KAGVTQTPRYLIKTRGQQVTLSCSPISGHRSVSWYQQTPGQGLQFLFEYFSETQRNKGNFPGRFSGRQFSNSRSEMNVSTLELGDSALYLCASSLIGGTDTQYFGPGTRLTVL.

The V and J genes are TRBV19 and TRBJ1-1, with 9 positions matching TRBD1. V gave up 6 bases and J gave up 6 bases; unmatched junction bases: 8. Germline lookup yields CDR1 LNHDA and CDR2 SQIVND (reference sequence). This CDR3 has 14 amino acids. The CDR3 spells CASRWGTGLSEAFF. The DNA of the CDR3 is TGTGCCAGTAGGTGGGGGACAGGGTTGTCTGAAGCTTTCTTT. Supplemented by reference TRBV19 and TRBJ1-1, the full variable domain reads DGGITQSPKYLFRKEGQNVTLSCEQNLNHDAMYWYRQDPGQGLRLIYYSQIVNDFQKGDIAEGYSVSREKKESFPLTVTSAQKNPTAFYLCASRWGTGLSEAFFGQGTRLTVV.

The rearrangement links TRBV6-5 to TRBJ2-1; D is uncertain. Germline V CDR1 and CDR2: MNHEY, SVGAGI. Trimming took 2 bases from V and 0 from J, leaving 8 bases between them. The CDR3 is 15 residues long. This chain's CDR3 is CASSYDKSSYNEQFF. The CDR3 DNA reads TGTGCCAGCAGTTACGATAAAAGCTCCTACAATGAGCAGTTCTTC.